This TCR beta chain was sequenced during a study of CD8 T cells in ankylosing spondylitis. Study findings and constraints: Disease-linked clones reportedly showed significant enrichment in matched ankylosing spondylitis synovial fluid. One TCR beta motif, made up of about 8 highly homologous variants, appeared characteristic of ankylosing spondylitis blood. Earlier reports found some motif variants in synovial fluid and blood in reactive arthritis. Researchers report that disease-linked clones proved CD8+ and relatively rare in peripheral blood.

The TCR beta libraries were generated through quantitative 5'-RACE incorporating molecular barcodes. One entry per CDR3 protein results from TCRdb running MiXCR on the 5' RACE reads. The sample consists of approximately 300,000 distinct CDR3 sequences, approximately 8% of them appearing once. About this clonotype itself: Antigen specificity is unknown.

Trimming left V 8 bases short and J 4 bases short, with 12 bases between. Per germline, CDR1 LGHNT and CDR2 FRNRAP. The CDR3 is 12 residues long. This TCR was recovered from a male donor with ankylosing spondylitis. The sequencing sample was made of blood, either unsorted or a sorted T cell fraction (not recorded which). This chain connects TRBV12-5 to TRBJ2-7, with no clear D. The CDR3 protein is CASSAEFYEQYF. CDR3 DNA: TGTGCTAGTTCCGCGGAGTTTTACGAGCAGTACTTC.